This T cell receptor (beta chain) appears in the sequencing data of a study of T cells after posttransplantation cyclophosphamide. Trimming pared 0 bases from V and 2 bases from J, leaving 8 bases between. The CDR3 has 14 residues. Germline values: CDR1 SGHRS, CDR2 YFSETQ. Study-wide findings and caveats: TRB clonality was highly associated with recipient CMV seropositivity and reactivation. Tissue-infiltrating T cells from skin or gut overlapped little with blood T cells.

The table came from immunoSEQ multiplex PCR; TCRdb's copy has only in-frame clones and leaves some out. This sample has 40,000 to 55,000 clones and no singletons, with less than 2.5% in the ten largest. A word on this clone: The antigen remains unidentified.

The V and J genes are TRBV5-1 and TRBJ1-1, with no clear D. Sequencing was carried out using PBMCs. This TCR derives from a man aged 35 to 55 in good health, CMV-negative, and a related stem cell transplant donor. CDR3 DNA sequence: TGCGCCAGCAGCTTGGACAGCCGAAACACTGAAGCTTTCTTT. Translated, it gives CASSLDSRNTEAFF.